This TCR beta chain derives from a study of OX40 agonist ivuxolimab in advanced cancers. The wider study: The mean age was roughly 60 years, ranging from roughly 23 to 80, with roughly four fifths of participants male.

V gave up 4 bases and J gave up 3 bases, with 11 bases separating them. The V gene's germline CDR1 is SGHRS and CDR2 YFSETQ. This CDR3 has 13 residues. Using immunoSEQ multiplex PCR, the repertoire was profiled, and TCRdb retains in-frame clones only, with some absent. The profile covers about 36,000 clones, with about 79% appearing a single time and around 20% taken by the ten largest. This TCR was sampled from an adult with an advanced solid tumor such as melanoma, head and neck, liver or kidney cancer. Sequencing was performed on CD4+ or CD8+ T cells sorted from blood, taken in a trial of the OX40 agonist ivuxolimab. The V call is TRBV5-1, the J call TRBJ2-7; perhaps TRBD1 as D (5 bases). CDR3 in amino acids: CASSPGHRYEQYF. The CDR3 region has the DNA TGCGCCAGCAGCCCTGGACACCGCTACGAGCAGTACTTC. The full variable domain, with the rest looked up from reference TRBV5-1 and TRBJ2-7, is KAGVTQTPRYLIKTRGQQVTLSCSPISGHRSVSWYQQTPGQGLQFLFEYFSETQRNKGNFPGRFSGRQFSNSRSEMNVSTLELGDSALYLCASSPGHRYEQYFGPGTRLTVT.